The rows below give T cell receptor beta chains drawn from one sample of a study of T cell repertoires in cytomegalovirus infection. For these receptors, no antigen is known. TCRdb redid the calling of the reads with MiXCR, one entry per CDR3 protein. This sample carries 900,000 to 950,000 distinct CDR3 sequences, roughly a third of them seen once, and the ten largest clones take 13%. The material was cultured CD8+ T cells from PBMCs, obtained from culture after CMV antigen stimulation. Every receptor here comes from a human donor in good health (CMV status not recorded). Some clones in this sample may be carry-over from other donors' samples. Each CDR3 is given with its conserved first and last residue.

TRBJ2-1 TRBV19 CASSPYDRTNEQFF
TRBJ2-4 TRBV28 CAAETGGEDIQNF
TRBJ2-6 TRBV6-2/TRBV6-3 CASRLDFSGANVLTF
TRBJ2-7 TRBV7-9 CASSPTGVLTYEQYF
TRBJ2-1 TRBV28 CASSLGGQSSYNEQFF
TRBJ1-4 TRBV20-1 CSASPRGGYGEKLFF
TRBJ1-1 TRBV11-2 CASILSGVGTEAFF
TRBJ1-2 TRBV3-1 CASSPILGPGDGGYTF
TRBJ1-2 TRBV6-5 CASSYSEGPNYGYTF
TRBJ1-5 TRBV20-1 CSAGWRARDSNQPQHF
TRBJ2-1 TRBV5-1 CASSRGTGHNEQFF
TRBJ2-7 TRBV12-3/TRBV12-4 CASSLWPGQSYEQYF
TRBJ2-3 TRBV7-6 CASSLGSQGAPTDTQYF
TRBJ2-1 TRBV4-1 CASSQDEKVFSYNEQFF
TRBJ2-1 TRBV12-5 CASGFLSGGASGDEQFF
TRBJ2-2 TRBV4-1 CASSQIRGPNTGELFF
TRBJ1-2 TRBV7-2 CAAAGDRANYGYTF
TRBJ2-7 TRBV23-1 CASRGGGYCNEQYF
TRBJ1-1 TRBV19 CASSMTPGAGTEAFF
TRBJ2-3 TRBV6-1 CASSRTSGGANPDTQYF
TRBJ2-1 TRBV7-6 CASSLRGSGVSNEQFF
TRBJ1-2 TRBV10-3 CAISESGEGPYGYTF
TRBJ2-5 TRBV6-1 CASSESPGKVFQETQYF
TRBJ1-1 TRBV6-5 CASSEGQGMNTEAFF
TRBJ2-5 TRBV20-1 CSARQRGQETQYF
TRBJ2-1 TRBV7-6 CASSHGERGNEQFF
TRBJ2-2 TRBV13 CASSFLTGTGELFF
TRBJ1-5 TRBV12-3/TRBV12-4 CASSLGNYNQPQHF
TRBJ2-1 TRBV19 CASSIDGQDNEQFF
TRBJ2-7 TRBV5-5 CASTYWDRGRHEQYF
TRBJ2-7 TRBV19 CASSIGVGVSYEQYF
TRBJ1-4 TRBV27 CASSFARGRAYEKLFF
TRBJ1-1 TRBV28 CASMEGSSKRLTEAFF
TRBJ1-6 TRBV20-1 CSAKAFDRVLNSPLHF
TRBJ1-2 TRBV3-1 CASSPGPVANYGYTF
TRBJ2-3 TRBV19 CASSTLAMATDTQYF
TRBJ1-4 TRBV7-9 CASTEEYGEKLFF
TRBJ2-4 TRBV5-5 CASTLGQGADIQYF
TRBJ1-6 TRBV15 CATSRDDRGSPLHF
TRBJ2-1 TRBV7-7 CASSSEVYNEQFF
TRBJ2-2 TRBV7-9 CASSPAPTGNPNTGELFF
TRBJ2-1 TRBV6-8 CASSYSISSSYNEQFF